This T cell receptor beta chain is from a study of CD8+ T cells in alopecia areata. For the study at large: The authors scored treated patients' severity by affected scalp percentage.

The CDR3 is 12 residues long. Germline CDR1 reads MGHRA; CDR2 reads YSYEKL. Trimming took 1 base from V and 2 from J, leaving 3 bases between them. This clone was observed a handful of times. No antigen is known for it. The study's findings and limits: Many expanded lesional clones remained in scalp and blood on tofacitinib. Tofacitinib significantly reduced both scalp clonality and expanded CD8+ clones among the top 100.

cDNA serving as the sequencing template came from extracted, reverse transcribed RNA. Only in-frame clones appear in the TCRdb table, and some are missing; sequencing was by immunoSEQ multiplex PCR. The profile shows about 190,000 clones, roughly three fifths of them singletons. Documented treatment: oral pan-JAK inhibitor, 5-10 mg twice daily. The sample here was CD4+ T cells sorted from blood, taken at week 4, from a patient treated with tofacitinib. This sequence joins TRBV4-1 and TRBJ2-7; no clear D gene. The source is a human donor with alopecia areata. CDR3 protein: CASSQVPYEQYF. The CDR3 nucleotides read TGCGCCAGCAGCCAAGTACCCTACGAGCAGTACTTC.